This TCR beta chain is drawn from a study of cytomegalovirus exposure and HLA in healthy donors. As for the study in general: The roughly 130 validation repertoires, a later analysis reported, used the same platform as the 600 to 850 repertoires from the first cohort. The study, taken as a whole, reports: According to a subsequent analysis, TCR clusters identified in the first cohort showed a tendency to co-occur across the roughly 110 validation repertoires.

As regards this clone: The target antigen is unknown.

The V end lost 5 bases, the J end lost 2 bases, and 10 bases lay between the germline ends. Germline lookup yields CDR1 MGHRA and CDR2 YSYEKL. The CDR3 loop spans 13 amino acids. The method was immunoSEQ multiplex PCR; TCRdb's version includes in-frame clones alone and lacks a portion of them. There are about 360,000 clones in the sample; 86% occur only once, and 0.83% lies in the top ten. The roughly 120-subject validation cohort, separate from the roughly 670-subject first cohort, included the donors. The material sequenced was PBMCs. This receptor was taken from a woman between 18 and 30 years old in good health and CMV-seronegative. The rearrangement links TRBV4-1 to TRBJ2-7; no definite D call. The CDR3 reads CASSATEAYEQYF. The DNA for the CDR3 is TGCGCCAGCAGCGCTACAGAAGCCTACGAGCAGTACTTC.